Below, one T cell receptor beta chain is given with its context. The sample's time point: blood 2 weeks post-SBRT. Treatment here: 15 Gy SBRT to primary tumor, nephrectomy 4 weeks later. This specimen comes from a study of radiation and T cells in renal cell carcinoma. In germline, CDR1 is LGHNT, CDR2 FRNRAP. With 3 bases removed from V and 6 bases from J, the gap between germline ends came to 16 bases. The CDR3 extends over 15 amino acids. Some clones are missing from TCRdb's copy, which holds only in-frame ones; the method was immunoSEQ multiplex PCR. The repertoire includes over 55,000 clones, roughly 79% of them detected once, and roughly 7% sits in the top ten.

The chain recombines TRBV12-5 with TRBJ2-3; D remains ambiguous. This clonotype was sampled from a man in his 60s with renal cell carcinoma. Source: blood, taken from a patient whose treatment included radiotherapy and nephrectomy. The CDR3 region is CASGFGSREADTQYF. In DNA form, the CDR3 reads TGTGCTAGTGGTTTCGGTTCAAGGGAAGCGGATACGCAGTATTTT.